The clone carrying this T cell receptor beta chain has only one observation. No antigen is known for it. The junction differs from germline at one of its ends, possibly a read error. This sample stems from a study of T cell responses to AZD1222 COVID-19 vaccine. Regarding the study as a whole: Vaccination with two AZD1222 doses was followed by a rise in Spike-specific TCR breadth and depth. The study sampled repertoires only after the peak T cell response. Close to half of spike-specific TCRs reportedly recognize unmutated variant regions.

Using immunoSEQ multiplex PCR, the repertoire was profiled, and TCRdb retains in-frame clones only, with some absent. The data contain 95,000 to 150,000 clones, under 95% of them singletons. This CDR3 spans 14 amino acids. Germline V gives CDR1 KGHSH, CDR2 LQKENI. Analyses pooled second doses at about 4 or about 12 weeks. This sample comprised peripheral blood, obtained 28 days after the second AZD1222 dose. The TCR was taken from an adult who received the AZD1222 COVID-19 vaccine. The chain links TRBV18 to TRBJ1-4; the match to TRBD1 covers 8 bases. In DNA form, the CDR3 reads TGTGCCAGCTCTCCACAGGGGGGGAATGAAAAACTGTTTTTT. Amino acid sequence: CASSPQGGNEKLFF.